These T cell receptor beta chains were read from a single sample in a study of blood T cells in healthy people across ages. From the 5' RACE reads, TCRdb called clonotypes with MiXCR, one entry per CDR3 protein. The data show roughly 1.6 million distinct CDR3 sequences, about 35% seen once. The sequencing input was blood. These receptors were obtained from a woman in her twenties or thirties in good health. Both conserved end residues are part of each CDR3. D genes are given only for firm matches. Some rows have no size entry. The others give once, few or many, or a class for an expanded clone.

-,TRBV27,-,TRBJ2-7,CASSPVPWTEAPDEQYF,TGTGCCAGCAGCCCCGTTCCGTGGACAGAGGCCCCCGACGAGCAGTACTTC
many,TRBV27,TRBD1,TRBJ2-7,CASSLNRGNEQYF,TGCGCCAGCAGCCTAAACAGGGGGAACGAGCAGTACTTC
few,TRBV28,-,TRBJ1-2,CASTNPPGSKNTF,TGTGCCAGCACCAATCCCCCGGGATCGAAGAACACCTTC
few,TRBV6-6,-,TRBJ2-7,CASSYSSKGVGSYEQYF,TGTGCCAGCAGTTACTCGAGCAAAGGGGTAGGGTCCTACGAGCAGTACTTC
few,TRBV27,-,TRBJ2-5,CASSWDVLETQYF,TGTGCCAGCAGTTGGGACGTTCTGGAGACCCAGTACTTC
-,TRBV20-1,-,TRBJ2-5,CSARRDGAVQETQYF,TGCAGTGCTAGAAGAGACGGGGCGGTACAAGAGACCCAGTACTTC
-,TRBV6-5,TRBD2,TRBJ2-1,CAEQRGSSYNEQFF,TGTGCCGAGCAGCGGGGGAGCTCCTACAATGAGCAGTTCTTC
-,TRBV11-2,-,TRBJ2-3,CASSLMLGDTQYF,TGTGCCAGCAGCTTAATGCTGGGCGATACGCAGTATTTT
few,TRBV20-1,-,TRBJ2-1,CSAGDGTQQFF,TGCAGTGCTGGTGACGGGACCCAGCAGTTCTTC
-,TRBV27,-,TRBJ2-7,CASSFGSSHEQYF,TGTGCCAGCAGTTTTGGGAGCTCCCACGAGCAGTACTTC
-,TRBV5-1,-,TRBJ2-7,CANSKGQGVHEQYF,TGCGCCAACAGCAAGGGGCAGGGAGTCCACGAGCAGTACTTC
-,TRBV29-1,TRBD2,TRBJ2-5,CSVDGLAGRQTQYF,TGCAGCGTTGACGGGCTAGCGGGAAGGCAGACCCAGTACTTC
few,TRBV4-1,TRBD2,TRBJ2-7,CASSQAWTSEFYEQYF,TGCGCCAGCAGCCAAGCCTGGACTAGCGAATTTTACGAGCAGTACTTC
many,TRBV29-1,-,TRBJ1-2,CSVEPSNYGYTF,TGCAGCGTTGAACCATCTAACTATGGCTACACCTTC
-,TRBV20-1,-,TRBJ2-1,CSARVGGLPETQFF,TGCAGTGCCCGGGTCGGGGGGCTGCCGGAGACCCAGTTCTTC
-,TRBV20-1,TRBD2,TRBJ2-1,CSAWTSGGTSYNEQFF,TGCAGTGCCTGGACTAGCGGGGGAACCTCCTACAATGAGCAGTTCTTC
-,TRBV24-1,TRBD1,TRBJ1-2,CATEDRDRGRGYTF,TGTGCCACCGAAGACCGGGACAGGGGGCGAGGCTACACCTTC
-,TRBV6-6,-,TRBJ2-1,CASSPDRISYNEQFF,TGTGCCAGCAGTCCCGACAGGATATCCTACAATGAGCAGTTCTTC
few,TRBV20-1,TRBD1,TRBJ1-6,CTQRQGRNSPLHF,TGCACACAGAGACAGGGGCGAAATTCACCCCTCCACTTT
-,TRBV9,TRBD1,TRBJ1-5,CASSATGDAQPRHF,TGTGCCAGCAGCGCGACAGGGGATGCGCAGCCCCGGCATTTT
-,TRBV13,-,TRBJ1-4,CASSSSYSYEKLFF,TGTGCCAGCAGCTCCTCTTACTCGTATGAAAAACTGTTTTTT
few,TRBV4-1,-,TRBJ2-1,CASSQARDYNEQFF,TGCGCCAGCAGCCAAGCCAGGGATTACAATGAGCAGTTCTTC
-,TRBV4-2,TRBD1,TRBJ1-4,CASRGGRSTNEKLFF,TGTGCCAGCAGAGGGGGCCGATCTACTAATGAAAAACTGTTTTTT
few,TRBV2,TRBD2,TRBJ2-3,CASRDRLAGPSTDTQYF,TGTGCCAGCAGGGACAGACTAGCGGGGCCTAGCACAGATACGCAGTATTTT
-,TRBV6-1,-,TRBJ2-3,CASSEVGGSRNTQYF,TGTGCCAGCAGTGAAGTAGGTGGTAGTAGGAATACGCAGTATTTT
few,TRBV5-1,-,TRBJ2-7,CASSFGATWEQYF,TGCGCCAGCAGCTTCGGGGCAACATGGGAGCAGTACTTC
few,TRBV6-6,-,TRBJ2-3,CASSYSPDYEADTQYF,TGTGCCAGCAGTTACTCGCCAGACTACGAGGCGGATACGCAGTATTTT
few,TRBV29-1,TRBD1,TRBJ1-1,CSVGAGHRGTAFF,TGCAGCGTTGGGGCGGGGCACAGGGGGACAGCTTTCTTT
-,TRBV4-2,TRBD2,TRBJ2-1,CAGSQDYGGTFNEQFF,TGTGCCGGCAGCCAAGATTACGGGGGGACGTTCAATGAGCAGTTCTTC
-,TRBV9,-,TRBJ1-2,CASSVAETTYYGYTF,TGTGCCAGCAGCGTAGCAGAGACGACTTACTATGGCTACACCTTC
-,TRBV2,-,TRBJ2-1,CASLNNEQFF,TGTGCCAGCTTGAACAATGAGCAGTTCTTC
-,TRBV2,-,TRBJ1-2,CASGRGNYGYTF,TGTGCCAGCGGACGGGGGAACTATGGCTACACCTTC
-,TRBV18,TRBD1,TRBJ1-2,CASSSRGPNYGYTF,TGTGCCAGCTCATCAAGGGGGCCCAACTATGGCTACACCTTC
many,TRBV5-1,TRBD1,TRBJ1-2,CASSFNRGANYGYTF,TGCGCCAGCAGCTTTAACAGGGGAGCTAACTATGGCTACACCTTC
few,TRBV27,-,TRBJ2-7,CASSLGPHPYEQYF,TGTGCCAGCTCCCTCGGCCCGCACCCTTACGAGCAGTACTTC
-,TRBV25-1,TRBD1,TRBJ1-1,CASSGDRGQAFF,TGTGCCAGCAGCGGGGACAGGGGCCAAGCTTTCTTT
-,TRBV6-2/TRBV6-3,TRBD1,TRBJ1-2,CASSYPTGRYGYTF,TGTGCCAGCAGTTACCCGACAGGGCGATATGGCTACACCTTC
many,TRBV4-1,-,TRBJ2-3,CASSQEPSGSTDTQYF,TGCGCCAGCAGCCAGGAGCCCAGCGGGAGCACAGATACGCAGTATTTT
many,TRBV29-1,-,TRBJ2-7,CSVLDGSYEQYF,TGCAGCGTTTTGGACGGCTCCTACGAGCAGTACTTC
-,TRBV7-3,-,TRBJ2-3,CASSLTYTPDTQYF,TGTGCCAGCAGCTTAACGTACACCCCAGATACGCAGTATTTT
many,TRBV6-1,TRBD1,TRBJ2-7,CASSEGTGAYEQYF,TGTGCCAGCAGTGAGGGGACAGGGGCCTACGAGCAGTACTTC
-,TRBV4-1,TRBD2,TRBJ2-5,CASSQDALAGNTEQYF,TGCGCCAGCAGCCAAGATGCCCTAGCGGGAAATACTGAGCAGTACTTC
-,TRBV6-1,-,TRBJ2-5,CASSGGERGDQETQYF,TGTGCCAGCAGTGGGGGCGAGAGGGGGGATCAAGAGACCCAGTACTTC
few,TRBV20-1,-,TRBJ2-3,CSASPTHLVTDTQYF,TGCAGTGCTAGCCCCACACACTTGGTCACAGATACGCAGTATTTT
-,TRBV5-1,TRBD1,TRBJ1-1,CASSGWTGKNTEAFF,TGCGCCAGCAGCGGATGGACAGGGAAGAACACTGAAGCTTTCTTT
-,TRBV20-1,TRBD1,TRBJ1-6,CSAFRTGSSYNSPLHF,TGCAGTGCTTTTCGGACAGGGAGCTCCTATAATTCACCCCTCCACTTT
-,TRBV30,-,TRBJ1-5,CAWSQGRGSGNQPQHF,TGTGCCTGGAGTCAAGGTAGAGGGTCGGGCAATCAGCCCCAGCATTTT
-,TRBV11-2,TRBD2,TRBJ2-7,CASTLSGGSGIYEQYF,TGTGCCAGTACCCTATCGGGTGGTAGCGGGATATACGAGCAGTACTTC
-,TRBV2,-,TRBJ2-5,CASSESDQGTQYF,TGTGCCAGCAGTGAAAGCGATCAAGGGACCCAGTACTTC
few,TRBV5-6,-,TRBJ2-4,CASSSLTSGVGNIQYF,TGTGCCAGCAGCTCCCTCACCTCAGGGGTAGGAAACATTCAGTACTTC
-,TRBV6-5,-,TRBJ2-1,CASRPPGSPYNEQFF,TGTGCCAGCAGGCCCCCAGGGAGCCCCTACAATGAGCAGTTCTTC
few,TRBV12-3/TRBV12-4,TRBD2,TRBJ2-7,CASSFSGRTAYEQYF,TGTGCCAGCAGTTTCAGCGGGAGGACGGCCTACGAGCAGTACTTC
-,TRBV21-1,-,TRBJ2-7,CASSRPYLALKEQYF,TGTGCCAGCAGCAGACCCTACCTAGCATTAAAGGAGCAGTACTTC
-,TRBV28,-,TRBJ1-5,CASSLVGRKNSNQPQHF,TGTGCCAGCAGTTTAGTAGGACGCAAGAATAGCAATCAGCCCCAGCATTTT
-,TRBV6-5,TRBD2,TRBJ2-1,CASSYTSGRLYNEQSF,TGTGCCAGCAGTTACACTAGCGGGAGGTTATACAATGAGCAGTCCTTC
-,TRBV4-2,TRBD2,TRBJ2-7,CASSQRLAGYEQNF,TGTGCCAGCAGCCAGCGACTAGCGGGATACGAGCAGAACTTC
once,TRBV7-9,-,TRBJ2-3,CAGSSHYGRTDTQYF,TGTGCCGGCAGCTCCCACTATGGTCGGACAGATACGCAGTATTTT